The text below deals with one TCR beta chain. Its binding antigen is unknown. No clone much larger than this one lies a single base away; base qualities are absent. The data originate from a study of blood T cell repertoires in COVID-19 (dated by TCRdb to the early 2020s). Looking at the study overall: Collaborator samples came from the United States, Italy and Spain and covered acute and convalescent phases of COVID-19. The sample metadata nearly always contained a de-identified subject ID, COVID-19 status, age in years and sex. The repertoires were released in a freely available public database meant as a resource for research on the immune response to SARS-CoV-2. Samples came from the ongoing ImmuneRACE study (first 160 participants) plus 1,254 subjects from 6 global collaborators. HLA class I and class II types, where available, came from metadata supplied by the sample provider rather than from assay-based typing. The dataset comprised deeply sampled blood TCRbeta repertoires from subjects exposed to, actively infected with, or recovered from COVID-19. The prospective study material was composed of cDNA or gDNA derived from T cells, B-cell-depleted T cells, or PBMCs. Paper-wide results and their limitations: Clinical and demographic metadata were provided uncurated, with the amount varying by source and participant.

At one collaborating source in Seattle, patients were enrolled during active infection and were followed longitudinally through the course of disease. Collaborating institutions collected whole blood in K2EDTA tubes following their own protocols. For TCRbeta analysis, collaborator samples were shipped as frozen whole blood, as isolated PBMCs, or as DNA extracted from either sample type. At the junction V is shortened by 2 bases and J by 4 bases, with 11 bases in between. The germline V gene gives CDR1 as MNHEY and CDR2 as SVGAGI. From cysteine to phenylalanine, the CDR3 is 14 amino acids long. Only CDR3 DNA is held: 42 bases, read in frame from base 1. TCRbeta CDR3 regions were amplified from genomic DNA by means of the immunoSEQ Assay, a bias-controlled multiplex PCR. Per the authors' processing: The number of nucleated cells in each sample was estimated by amplification of reference gene primers within the assay. To quantify the absolute abundance of each unique TCRbeta CDR3 rearrangement, sequence reads were collapsed and filtered. For each sample, productive Simpson clonality was calculated as the square root of Simpson's diversity index across productive rearrangements. The clones in this table, taken by TCRdb from immuneACCESS, are in-frame only. Not every clone is retained; where verified, under half of the shortfall comes from an unresolved V gene, and the cause of the rest is unknown. That table furnishes V, J and clone size, whereas the DNA furnished D and trimming. Present in this sample are 150,000 to 250,000 clones, 94% of which were seen just once. The ten largest clonotypes hold 0.76% of the sample.

The TCR originated in a man aged 25-45 years with COVID-19, enrolled during active disease. The rearranged chain carries TRBV6-5 and TRBJ1-1; the D gene is unclear. The sequenced material came from peripheral blood. The CDR3 is CASSYEGRVTEAFF. The DNA reads TGTGCCAGCAGTTACGAGGGTCGGGTCACTGAAGCTTTCTTT.